This TCR beta chain was sequenced during a study of CD8 T cells in ankylosing spondylitis (TCRdb year 2017). Concerning the study at large: To find TCR variants linked to disease, the study profiled T cell receptor beta repertoires in ankylosing spondylitis patients and healthy donors. The whole study cohort included over 85 healthy donors and under 30 ankylosing spondylitis patients. Peripheral blood samples were taken, and synovial fluid was additionally collected from ankylosing spondylitis patients. On the study overall, not on this receptor specifically: Blood from ankylosing spondylitis patients appeared to be characterized by a TCR beta motif composed of eight or nine highly homologous amino acid variants. The disease-linked clones were reported to be significantly enriched in matched synovial fluid samples from ankylosing spondylitis patients. The disease-linked clones had a CD8+ phenotype and were found at relatively low frequencies in peripheral blood. Some of the motif variants had been reported before in the synovial fluid and blood of reactive arthritis patients, a finding that suggests common disease-initiation mechanisms.

These reads were obtained on an Illumina HiSeq 2500. Quantitative 5'-RACE with molecular barcodes was used to prepare TCR beta libraries. In the source study's methods: A new computational method based on a probabilistic model of VDJ rearrangement was used to identify disease-linked TCR variants. Starting from the raw public reads, TCRdb applied fastp trimming at Q25, assembled clones with MiXCR and retained in-frame beta chains. Duplicate CDR3 protein sequences are folded into a single record with the most common DNA and genes. The V and J calls here are based on TCRdb, not the publication. The sample profile shows about 36,000 distinct CDR3 sequences; about 6% of them were found once. Clones ranked in the top ten supply approximately 12% of the sample. This clonotype has ten or more counts. Its antigen is not yet known. No quality values exist for individual bases; no much larger clone is one base distant.

The junction shows trimming of 0 bases on V and 2 bases on J, plus 11 bases between the germline ends. Via the germline V gene (reference sequence), CDR1 is DFQATT and CDR2 SNEGSKA. Counted from cysteine to phenylalanine, this CDR3 has 15 amino acids. This entry keeps only the CDR3 DNA: 45 bases, framed from base 1. Specimen: blood, either unsorted or a sorted T cell fraction (not recorded which). Rearrangement joined TRBV20-1 to TRBJ1-5; matching of 6 bases hints at TRBD1 as the D gene. The sequence derives from a male donor with ankylosing spondylitis or in good health (not recorded which). The CDR3 reads CSARDPRQGNQPQHF. The nucleotides read TGCAGTGCTAGAGATCCTAGACAGGGCAATCAGCCCCAGCATTTT.